This entry is about one T cell receptor beta chain. Its antigen is unknown. This entry belongs to a study of shared clonotypes between healthy human individuals. The study's findings and limits: Memory subsets generally showed smaller estimated richness than naive subsets did. Incompleteness in sorted-subset sequencing, despite large depth, was shown by rarefaction. Clonotype sharing across a few donors was observed for approximately 5% of naive CD4 clonotypes. A limitation of the genetic and exposure-history diversity represented arose from few donors.

This table comes from immunoSEQ multiplex PCR, and its TCRdb copy is limited to in-frame clones, with some not included. Of 600,000 to 800,000 clones in the sample, over 60% were seen once. Germline V gene sequence: CDR1 SGHRS, CDR2 YFSETQ. The V and J ends lost 4 bases and 2 bases respectively, with 15 bases between them. This CDR3 spans 15 amino acids. The rearrangement joins TRBV5-1 to TRBJ1-2; weak D call: TRBD1 (5 bases). The receptor was derived from a woman in her twenties or thirties in good health. The sequenced sample consisted of memory CD4+ T cells sorted from blood. Regarding subset: CD45RA-negative fraction. The CDR3 DNA sequence: TGCGCCAGCAGCCGCACAGGCGAGAGAAACTATGGCTACACCTTC. Its translation: CASSRTGERNYGYTF.